This T cell receptor (beta chain) was retrieved from a study of Ad26.COV2.S vaccination and SARS-CoV-2 variants (dated by TCRdb to 2020 to 2022). For the wider study: Donors in the vaccine arm were drawn from COV1001, a phase I-IIa trial of Ad26.COV2.S in healthy adults that was multicentre, randomized, double-blind and placebo-controlled. Trial participants were randomized into five groups of five, in which low-dose or high-dose Ad26.COV2.S was given once or twice, or placebo was given on both occasions. Dosing of Ad26.COV2.S was intramuscular, at either 5x10^10 or 1x10^11 viral particles, delivered as one shot or as two shots spaced 56 days apart. A total of 32 samples were included in the TCR-sequenced set, comprising 19 Ad26.COV2.S vaccine recipients, 5 placebo recipients and 8 SARS-CoV-2 convalescent individuals. Investigators did not know the trial group allocation while performing experiments and assessing outcomes. TCRbeta repertoire sequencing was used to assess the specificity and breadth of SARS-CoV-2-reactive T cell receptors after Ad26.COV2.S vaccination.

In the case of this clone: Its recognized antigen is unknown. No qualities accompany the bases; no much larger clone lies one base away.

Trimming costs V 3 bases and J 5 bases, and their ends lie 14 bases apart. CDR1 and CDR2 are read off the germline V gene as KGHSH and LQKENI. The CDR3 numbers 15 residues from cysteine through phenylalanine. The retained sequence is limited to the CDR3, 45 bases, with the frame set at the first base. The immunoSEQ Assay was the method used to sequence TCRbeta CDR3 regions. After extraction, genomic DNA underwent amplification by bias-controlled multiplex PCR, followed by high-throughput sequencing. Per the original workflow: To quantify the absolute abundance of each unique TCRbeta CDR3 region, sequences were collapsed and filtered. T cell fraction was estimated by normalizing TCRbeta template counts to usable DNA, with usable DNA measured through amplification of reference genes found in all nucleated cells. Repertoire TCRs were annotated as SARS-CoV-2-specific when V gene, CDR3 amino acid sequence and J gene were exactly matched to a known reactive TCR set. The reference SARS-CoV-2 TCR set was derived from MIRA and filtered for enrichment in COVID-19-positive ImmuneCODE repertoires, a step that removed public or cross-reactive TCRs. Based on the MIRA antigens, annotated TCRs were further analysed at the level of specific ORF or position within ORF. Depth was the summed frequency of annotated unique rearrangements, while breadth was defined as annotated unique rearrangements over total unique productive rearrangements. Two-sided Wilcoxon rank-sum tests were used to compare TCR breadth between groups. TCRdb re-hosts the immuneACCESS table, in-frame sequences only. Its copies lack some clones; in the studies checked, an unresolved V gene accounts for under half of them, and the cause for the rest is not known. V and J calls and clone size are those listed in that table; D and trimming were worked out from the DNA. The sample table contains 350,000 to 600,000 clones; only one count was recorded for roughly nine tenths of them. 1.5% to 2% of the sample belongs to the ten largest clones.

The study at large found these results: According to the authors, total T cell responses may have been underestimated by the TCR breadth and depth analyses. Ad26.COV2.S recipients had higher spike-specific TCR breadth than placebo recipients (P = 0.0014). Vaccine and placebo recipients had similar non-spike TCR breadth, a finding consistent with the vaccine containing only spike. The study lacked the statistical power to compare responses across vaccine doses or regimens. After vaccination, spike-specific CD8+ and CD4+ T cell responses were reported to show substantial breadth.

Per the publication, the treatment or condition label means: 15 to 20 received Ad26.COV2.S at low or high dose, single or two shots; five or six received placebo; per-sample allocation not given. Repertoires of vaccine and placebo recipients were sequenced from samples collected on day 63 after the first injection. Cohort 1b enrolled 20 to 30 adults aged 18-55 years at a single site in Boston, USA, between 29 July and 7 August 2020. Ad26.COV2.S was a replication-incompetent adenovirus type 26 vector that expressed a prefusion-stabilized SARS-CoV-2 spike protein derived from the original Wuhan strain.

The sequence came from a person aged 18-60 years who received the Ad26.COV2.S COVID-19 vaccine or a placebo. The sequencing here drew on peripheral blood, taken in a trial of Ad26.COV2.S vaccine versus placebo. Recombination connected TRBV18 to TRBJ2-4; the D gene cannot be named for sure. The nucleotide sequence is given as TGTGCCAGCTCACCGGGCGTCAGAGAAGAAAACATTCAGTACTTC. It translates as CASSPGVREENIQYF.